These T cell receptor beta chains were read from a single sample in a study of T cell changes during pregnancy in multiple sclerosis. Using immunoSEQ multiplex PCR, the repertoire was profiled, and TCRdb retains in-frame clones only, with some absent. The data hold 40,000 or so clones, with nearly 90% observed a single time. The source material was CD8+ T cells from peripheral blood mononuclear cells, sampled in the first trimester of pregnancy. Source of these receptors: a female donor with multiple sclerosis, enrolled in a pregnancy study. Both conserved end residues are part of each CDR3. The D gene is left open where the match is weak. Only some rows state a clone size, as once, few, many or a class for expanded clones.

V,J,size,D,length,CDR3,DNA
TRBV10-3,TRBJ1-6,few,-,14,CAISDDRWNSPLHF,TGTGCCATCAGTGACGACAGGTGGAATTCACCCCTCCACTTT
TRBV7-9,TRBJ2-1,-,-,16,CASSLEGGGDDNEQFF,TGTGCCAGCAGCTTAGAAGGGGGGGGCGATGACAATGAGCAGTTCTTC
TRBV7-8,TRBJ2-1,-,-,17,CASSFPIPQGYYNEQFF,TGTGCCAGCAGCTTCCCGATTCCACAGGGCTACTACAATGAGCAGTTCTTC
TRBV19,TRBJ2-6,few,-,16,CASGPAEGSGANVLTF,TGTGCCAGTGGGCCGGCGGAGGGCTCTGGGGCCAACGTCCTGACTTTC
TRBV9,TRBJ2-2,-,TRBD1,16,CASSATGARNTGELFF,TGTGCCAGCAGCGCAACAGGGGCGCGGAACACCGGGGAGCTGTTTTTT
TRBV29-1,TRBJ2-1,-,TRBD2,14,CSVLAASSYNEQFF,TGCAGCGTCCTAGCGGCAAGCTCCTACAATGAGCAGTTCTTC
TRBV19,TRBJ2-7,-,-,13,CASSIGLPYEQYF,TGTGCCAGTAGTATAGGACTACCCTACGAGCAGTACTTC
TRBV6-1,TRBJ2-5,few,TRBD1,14,CASSEGQEEETQYF,TGTGCCAGCAGTGAGGGACAGGAAGAGGAGACCCAGTACTTC
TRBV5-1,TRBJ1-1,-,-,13,CASSLAVNTEAFF,TGCGCCAGCAGCTTGGCAGTGAACACTGAAGCTTTCTTT
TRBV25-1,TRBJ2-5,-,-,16,CASSEYKLDPSETQYF,TGTGCCAGCAGTGAATATAAACTAGACCCCTCAGAGACCCAGTACTTC
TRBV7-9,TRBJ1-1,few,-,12,CASSFSIREAFF,TGTGCCAGCAGCTTTTCTATACGCGAAGCTTTCTTT
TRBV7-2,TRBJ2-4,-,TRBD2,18,CASSPDLLAGGAKNIQYF,TGTGCCAGCAGCCCAGACCTACTAGCGGGGGGAGCCAAAAACATTCAGTACTTC
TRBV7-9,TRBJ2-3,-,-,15,CASSLSSEDTDTQYF,TGTGCCAGCAGCTTAAGTAGCGAGGACACAGATACGCAGTATTTT
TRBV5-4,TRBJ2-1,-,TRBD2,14,CASSLTGGWDEQFF,TGTGCCAGCAGCTTGACGGGGGGGTGGGATGAGCAGTTCTTC
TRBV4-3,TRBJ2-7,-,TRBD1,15,CASSQERQGSYEQYF,TGCGCCAGCAGCCAAGAACGACAGGGGTCCTACGAGCAGTACTTC
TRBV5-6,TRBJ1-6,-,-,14,CASTDDSYNSPLHF,TGTGCCAGCACTGATGACAGTTATAATTCACCCCTCCACTTT
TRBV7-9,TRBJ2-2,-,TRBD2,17,CASSLTSGAADTGELFF,TGTGCCAGCAGCTTAACTAGCGGGGCGGCGGACACCGGGGAGCTGTTTTTT
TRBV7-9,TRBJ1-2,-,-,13,CASSLSGLNGYTF,TGTGCCAGCAGCTTATCAGGGCTCAATGGCTACACCTTC
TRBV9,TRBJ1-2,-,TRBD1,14,CASSGADRGYGYTF,TGTGCCAGCAGCGGGGCTGACAGGGGCTATGGCTACACCTTC
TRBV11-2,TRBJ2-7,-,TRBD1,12,CASSTTGGEQYF,TGTGCCAGCAGCACCACAGGGGGCGAGCAGTACTTC
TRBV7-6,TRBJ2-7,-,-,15,CASSLGGGAGGEQYF,TGTGCCAGCAGCTTAGGGGGCGGTGCTGGGGGGGAGCAGTACTTC
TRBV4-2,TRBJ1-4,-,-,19,CASSQVMTVITATNEKLFF,TGTGCCAGCAGCCAAGTTATGACAGTCATTACGGCAACTAATGAAAAACTGTTTTTT
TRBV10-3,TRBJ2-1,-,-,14,CAISVLGRDNEQFF,TGTGCCATCAGTGTCCTAGGGCGGGACAATGAGCAGTTCTTC
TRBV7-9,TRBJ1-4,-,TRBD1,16,CASSPPGTETNEKLFF,TGTGCCAGCAGCCCACCCGGGACAGAAACTAATGAAAAACTGTTTTTT
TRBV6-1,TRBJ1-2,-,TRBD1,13,CASSETGQYGYTF,TGTGCCAGCAGTGAAACGGGACAGTATGGCTACACCTTC
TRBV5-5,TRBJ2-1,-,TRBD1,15,CASSLEQGGSDEQFF,TGTGCCAGCAGCTTGGAACAGGGGGGCAGCGATGAGCAGTTCTTC
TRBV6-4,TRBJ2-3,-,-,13,CASRGGDAGTQYF,TGTGCCAGCAGAGGCGGGGATGCGGGTACGCAGTATTTT
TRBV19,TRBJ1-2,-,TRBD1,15,CASRTLRDRGFGYTF,TGTGCCAGTAGGACACTCCGGGACAGGGGATTTGGCTACACCTTC